Shown below are 27 T cell receptor beta chains from a single sample sequenced in a study of blood T cell repertoires in COVID-19. Repertoires were generated with immunoSEQ multiplex PCR, while TCRdb's copy carries only in-frame clones and drops some. The sample has about 140,000 clones; about 82% are singletons. Sequencing used peripheral blood. These receptors originate from a woman aged 60-70 years with acute or convalescent COVID-19.

V usage is TRBV3-1 (or the pseudogene TRBV3-2) and J usage is TRBJ2-5; 15 nucleotides match TRBD2. CDR3 length: 15 residues. Germline V gene lookup returns CDR1 LGHDT and CDR2 YNNKEL (reference sequence). V gave up 4 bases and J gave up 7 bases; unmatched junction bases: 4. CDR3 residues: CASSRTSGGAGTQYF. For the CDR3, the DNA is TGTGCCAGCAGCCGGACTAGCGGGGGGGCTGGGACCCAGTACTTC.

The chain employs TRBV7-8 and TRBJ2-5, with 12 bases matching TRBD2. CDR3 length: 16 amino acids. V gave up 5 bases and J gave up 8 bases; unmatched junction bases: 12. Germline V gene data show CDR1 as SGHVS and CDR2 as FQNEAQ. CDR3 loop: CASSPRLAGDPGTQYF. Here the CDR3 DNA reads TGTGCCAGCAGCCCGCGACTAGCGGGGGACCCTGGAACCCAGTACTTC.

CDR3 protein: CASSLGPRTAQETQYF. DNA of the CDR3: TGTGCCAGCAGCTTAGGGCCTCGGACAGCCCAAGAGACCCAGTACTTC. The V gene is TRBV7-2, the J gene TRBJ2-5, with D possibly being TRBD1 (6 bases). Trimming cost V 1 base and J 1 base, with 13 bases left between them. Germline loops: CDR1 SGHTA, CDR2 FQGNSA. CDR3 length: 16 residues. Variable domain in full (rest from reference TRBV7-2 and TRBJ2-5): GAGVSQSPSNKVTEKGKDVELRCDPISGHTALYWYRQSLGQGLEFLIYFQGNSAPDKSGLPSDRFSAERTGGSVSTLTIQRTQQEDSAVYLCASSLGPRTAQETQYFGPGTRLLVL.

This chain uses TRBV9 with TRBJ2-1; the match to TRBD2 covers 14 bases. Unmatched junction bases numbered 0, after V lost 0 bases and J lost 4 bases. The CDR3 has 16 amino acids. CDR1 SGDLS and CDR2 YYNGEE come from the germline V gene. The DNA of the CDR3 is TGTGCCAGCAGCGTAGGACTAGCGGGGGGGTACAATGAGCAGTTCTTC. It specifies CASSVGLAGGYNEQFF.

The genes are TRBV6-2 or TRBV6-3 and TRBJ2-2; 7 bases fit TRBD2. After removal of 5 bases from V and 0 bases from J, the junction contained 9 bases not matched to a gene. The CDR3 covers 17 residues. The germline V gene has CDR1 MNHEY and CDR2 SVGEGT. The CDR3 DNA sequence: TGTGCCAGCAGTAACGGACTAGTCCTTACGAACACCGGGGAGCTGTTTTTT. Residues: CASSNGLVLTNTGELFF.

This clone was found a few times. The chain is built from TRBV4-3 and TRBJ2-1; possibly TRBD1 for D (5 bases). This CDR3 has 17 residues. Trimming took off 0 bases at V and 0 bases at J, with 12 bases between the two ends. Germline V gene lookup returns CDR1 LGHNA and CDR2 YSLEER. The CDR3 here is CASSQDLRASSYNEQFF. DNA of the CDR3: TGCGCCAGCAGCCAAGATCTCAGGGCGAGCTCCTACAATGAGCAGTTCTTC.

J is TRBJ1-6 and V is TRBV27; D is possibly TRBD1 (6 bases). CDR3 length equals 14 residues. The V end lost 10 bases, the J end lost 0 bases, and 10 bases lay between the germline ends. Germline CDR1 MNHEY, CDR2 SMNVEV (reference sequence). The CDR3 sequence is CATRGGSYNSPLHF. The CDR3 nucleotides read TGTGCCACCAGAGGGGGCTCCTATAATTCACCCCTCCACTTT.

V and J are TRBV5-1 and TRBJ2-7, with 7 bases aligning to TRBD1. The V gene end was trimmed by 8 bases and the J gene end by 0 bases; junction bases not matched to a gene: 8. Germline CDR1 is SGHRS and CDR2 is YFSETQ. This CDR3 has 14 amino acids. CDR3 protein: CASSRDSVSYEQYF. The DNA of the CDR3 is TGCGCCAGTTCCCGGGACAGCGTCTCCTACGAGCAGTACTTC.

The rearrangement joins TRBV6-1 to TRBJ2-1; 8 positions match TRBD1. The CDR3 contains 16 residues. Germline V gene lookup returns CDR1 MNHNS and CDR2 SASEGT. V shed 2 bases, J shed 4 bases, and the junction held 7 bases outside the gene matches. CDR3 in DNA: TGTGCCAGCAGTGAAAGGGGGAGGACAGGGTACAATGAGCAGTTCTTC. It specifies CASSERGRTGYNEQFF.

The chain links TRBV4-2 to TRBJ1-5, with D possibly matching TRBD1 (6 bases). The V gene lost 1 base and the J gene lost 5 bases, with 9 bases spanning the gap. The germline V gene encodes CDR1 LGHNA and CDR2 YNFKEQ. CDR3 size: 14 residues. The DNA for the CDR3 is TGTGCCAGCAGCCAAGCAGGGGCGGATCAGCCCCAGCATTTT. This translates into CASSQAGADQPQHF.

The J gene is TRBJ1-2, the V gene TRBV9, with TRBD1 identical over 7 bases. CDR3 length: 12 residues. The V segment lost 5 bases and the J segment 5 bases; nucleotides outside the gene matches: 3. The germline gives CDR1 SGDLS, CDR2 YYNGEE. In DNA, the CDR3 is TGTGCCAGCAGTAACAGGGGTTATGGCTACACCTTC. Translated, it gives CASSNRGYGYTF.

This clone is a singleton in its sample. The junction departs from germline at one end; a sequencing error may be responsible. Other DNA sequences from this sample encode an identical CDR3 as well. The V and J genes are TRBV11-3 and TRBJ2-7; D call uncertain. Germline values: CDR1 SGHNT, CDR2 YENEEA. The CDR3 totals 15 residues. Here the CDR3 DNA reads TGTGCCAGCAGCTTAGATCAAAAACAGCCCTACGAGCAATACTTC. Its translation is CASSLDQKQPYEQYF.

This sequence joins TRBV5-1 and TRBJ2-5; D uncertain. CDR3 length: 12 residues. The V gene lost 7 bases and the J gene lost 5 bases, with 12 bases spanning the gap. The germline CDR1 and CDR2 sequences are SGHRS and YFSETQ. The CDR3 nucleotides are TGCGCCAGCGGCCTCCTCGGGGAGACCCAGTACTTC. Translation gives CASGLLGETQYF. Looking up the rest from reference TRBV5-1 and TRBJ2-5 gives the full variable domain: KAGVTQTPRYLIKTRGQQVTLSCSPISGHRSVSWYQQTPGQGLQFLFEYFSETQRNKGNFPGRFSGRQFSNSRSEMNVSTLELGDSALYLCASGLLGETQYFGPGTRLLVL.

The CDR3 DNA reads as TGCAGCGTTGCTAAGGGGCCAAATCAGCCCCAGCATTTT. Its protein product is CSVAKGPNQPQHF. The rearrangement uses TRBV29-1 and TRBJ1-5; TRBD1 might be the D (5 bases). CDR1 and CDR2 from the germline V gene are SQVTM and ANQGSEA. V was trimmed by 4 bases and J by 4 bases, leaving 11 bases between them. The CDR3 spans 13 residues.

CDR3 region: CASSYAVQGSYGYTF. CDR3 coding DNA: TGTGCCAGCAGTTACGCCGTACAGGGTTCCTATGGCTACACCTTC. This chain uses TRBV6-6 with TRBJ1-2; TRBD1 is a possible D gene (6 bases). The CDR3 runs to 15 residues. The germline V gene has CDR1 MNHNY and CDR2 SVGAGI (reference sequence). V was pared by 2 bases and J by 4 bases, with 14 bases between.

The rearrangement links TRBV27 to TRBJ1-5; maybe TRBD1 (5 bases). This CDR3 region has 14 residues. Germline CDR1 is MNHEY and CDR2 is SMNVEV (reference sequence). The germline V and J ends were trimmed by 6 bases and 4 bases, with 13 bases remaining between them. The CDR3 region is CASSLLGGNQPQHF. In DNA form, the CDR3 reads TGTGCCAGCAGCCTCCTGGGGGGTAATCAGCCCCAGCATTTT.

The CDR3 region is CASSAGGVSYEQYF. CDR3 in DNA: TGTGCCAGCAGCGCGGGCGGGGTCTCCTACGAGCAGTACTTC. The V call is TRBV9, the J call TRBJ2-7, with D possibly being TRBD2 (6 bases). Germline loops: CDR1 SGDLS, CDR2 YYNGEE. V lost 3 bases and J lost 0, with 10 bases in between. CDR3 length: 14 residues.

This chain uses TRBV28 with TRBJ1-5; D is unresolved. In germline, CDR1 is MDHEN, CDR2 SYDVKM. Trimming stripped 6 bases from V and 2 bases from J, with 5 bases between. CDR3 length: 12 residues. The CDR3 nucleotides are TGTGCCAGCAGGGCAGGCAATCAGCCCCAGCATTTT. It is translated as CASRAGNQPQHF. Based on the CDR3 plus reference TRBV28 and TRBJ1-5, the full variable domain is DVKVTQSSRYLVKRTGEKVFLECVQDMDHENMFWYRQDPGLGLRLIYFSYDVKMKEKGDIPEGYSVSREKKERFSLILESASTNQTSMYLCASRAGNQPQHFGDGTRLSIL.

This clone has only one observation. The chain combines TRBV5-1 with TRBJ2-5; possibly TRBD1 for D (5 bases). CDR3 length: 15 residues. Trimming cost V 3 bases and J 1 base, with 13 bases left between them. Germline V CDR1 and CDR2: SGHRS, YFSETQ. DNA of the CDR3: TGCGCCAGCAGCTCAGGGTTGACCCGCCAAGAGACCCAGTACTTC. It codes for CASSSGLTRQETQYF.

This chain links TRBV5-4 with TRBJ2-7, with 8 positions matching TRBD1. There are 15 residues in the CDR3. CDR1 is SGHNT and CDR2 is YYREEE in the germline V gene (reference sequence). The ends lost 4 bases at V and 5 bases at J; junction bases unmatched: 11. DNA of the CDR3: TGTGCCAGCAGCGCAGTGGCCGGGACAGGCGACGAGCAGTACTTC. It codes for CASSAVAGTGDEQYF. The full variable domain, rest sourced from reference TRBV5-4 and TRBJ2-7, is ETGVTQSPTHLIKTRGQQVTLRCSSQSGHNTVSWYQQALGQGPQFIFQYYREEENGRGNFPPRFSGLQFPNYSSELNVNALELDDSALYLCASSAVAGTGDEQYFGPGTRLTVT.

The chain recombines TRBV7-8 with TRBJ2-3; TRBD2 agrees at 9 bases. V shed 5 bases and J 2 bases; nucleotides not matched to a gene: 5. Germline V gene data show CDR1 as SGHVS and CDR2 as FQNEAQ. CDR3 size: 15 residues. Written as DNA, the CDR3 is TGTGCCAGCAGCCGAAGACTAGCGGTCACAGATACGCAGTATTTT. This gives the protein CASSRRLAVTDTQYF.

This chain uses TRBV7-2 with TRBJ1-2; 9 bases align to TRBD1. V shed 0 bases and J 8 bases; nucleotides not matched to a gene: 10. This CDR3 contains 16 residues. CDR1 is SGHTA and CDR2 is FQGNSA in the germline V gene. The CDR3 DNA reads TGTGCCAGCAGCTTAGCGGGAGGGGGGACAGGGTACGGCTACACCTTC. It codes for CASSLAGGGTGYGYTF.

In its sample, this clone was seen many times. The chain joins TRBV2 to TRBJ2-7, with 8 nucleotides matching TRBD1. CDR3 length: 15 amino acids. With V trimmed by 4 bases and J by 4 bases, 9 bases remained unmatched. Per the germline V gene, CDR1 is SNHLY and CDR2 is FYNNEI. This CDR3 reads CASSGGQGIWYEQYF. CDR3 DNA: TGTGCCAGCAGTGGAGGACAGGGAATTTGGTACGAGCAGTACTTC. Combining the CDR3 with reference TRBV2 and TRBJ2-7 gives the whole variable domain EPEVTQTPSHQVTQMGQEVILRCVPISNHLYFYWYRQILGQKVEFLVSFYNNEISEKSEIFDDQFSVERPDGSNFTLKIRSTKLEDSAMYFCASSGGQGIWYEQYFGPGTRLTVT.

V and J are TRBV29-1 and TRBJ1-2; 9 nucleotides match TRBD1. This CDR3 is 16 amino acids long. V was clipped by 2 bases and J by 4 bases; unmatched bases: 11. Germline loops: CDR1 SQVTM, CDR2 ANQGSEA. CDR3 amino acids: CSVELQGASLSYGYTF. CDR3 sequence (DNA): TGCAGCGTTGAACTACAGGGGGCGAGTCTTTCCTATGGCTACACCTTC.

The chain uses TRBV5-1 and TRBJ1-1; 10 nucleotides line up with TRBD1. V trimming: 5 bases; J trimming: 7 bases; junction bases outside the gene matches: 8. The CDR3 covers 14 residues. In germline, CDR1 is SGHRS, CDR2 YFSETQ. The DNA of the CDR3 is TGCGCCAGCAGTTTCTCGGGACAGGGGATTGAAGCTTTCTTT. Protein product: CASSFSGQGIEAFF.

Comment on this clone: Being one base from a much bigger clone, this may be a read error. This chain links TRBV5-1 with TRBJ2-1, with 9 bases aligning to TRBD1. Germline values: CDR1 SGHRS, CDR2 YFSETQ. The CDR3 consists of 14 residues. V trimming: 0 bases; J trimming: 5 bases; junction bases outside the gene matches: 0. CDR3 sequence (DNA): TGCGCCAGCAGCTTGGGGACAGGGGACAATGAGCAGTTCTTC. It encodes CASSLGTGDNEQFF.

The V gene is TRBV19, the J gene TRBJ1-1; tentatively, D is TRBD1 (5 bases). Per germline, CDR1 LNHDA and CDR2 SQIVND (reference sequence). Trimming shortened V by 1 base and J by 6 bases, and 9 bases separated the two germline ends. The CDR3 is 13 amino acids. The CDR3 DNA follows: TGTGCCAGTAGTATAGCCAGGGCCCCTGAAGCTTTCTTT. Its translation is CASSIARAPEAFF.